This T cell receptor beta chain originates from a study of T cells in Graves' hyperthyroidism and ophthalmopathy. Study results and limitations: The blood repertoire included most of the expanded thyroid clonotypes above 0.001.

The investigators amplified TCR beta CDR3 regions from RNA transcripts. First-round RT-PCR targeting the TCR CDR3 was performed with the HTBI primer set. Each CDR3 protein gets one entry after TCRdb re-called the multiplex PCR reads with MiXCR. Here the sample spans some 350,000 distinct CDR3 sequences, approximately 15% being singletons. In the ophthalmopathy cohort, Clinical Activity Score was at least 3, NOSPECS grade at least 4, and duration under 3 months. Based on clinical symptoms, serum thyroxine and TRAb, thyroid ultrasound and orbital computed tomography, diagnoses were reached. The source of the PBMCs was around 10 ml of fresh peripheral blood. Per germline, CDR1 LGHDT and CDR2 YNNKEL (reference sequence). This CDR3 contains 15 residues. Trimming cost V 0 bases and J 1 base, with 9 bases left between them. A note on this clonotype: What it binds is unknown.

The receptor comes from a woman in her 40s with Graves' ophthalmopathy. Sequenced: blood. The gene calls are TRBV3-1 and TRBJ2-5; D call uncertain. The CDR3 protein is CASSQDLATQETQYF. The CDR3 DNA is TGTGCCAGCAGCCAAGATCTGGCCACCCAAGAGACCCAGTACTTC.